This T cell receptor beta chain was retrieved from a study of CD8 T cells in ankylosing spondylitis. This clonotype has just a few counts. In germline, CDR1 is MGHRA, CDR2 YSYEKL. This CDR3 comprises 15 residues. V lost 1 base to trimming and J lost 2 bases, with 11 bases between them. Each CDR3 protein gets one entry after TCRdb re-called the 5' RACE reads with MiXCR. The profile covers some 270,000 distinct CDR3 sequences, with about 20% appearing a single time and over 25% taken by the ten largest. The V gene is TRBV4-1, the J gene TRBJ1-1; D might be TRBD1 (6 bases). The receptor was derived from a male donor with ankylosing spondylitis or in good health (not recorded which). Sequenced input: blood, either unsorted or a sorted T cell fraction (not recorded which). The CDR3, as DNA: TGCGCCAGCAGCCAAGTTACAGGGCTCAACACTGAAGCTTTCTTT. Encoded protein: CASSQVTGLNTEAFF.